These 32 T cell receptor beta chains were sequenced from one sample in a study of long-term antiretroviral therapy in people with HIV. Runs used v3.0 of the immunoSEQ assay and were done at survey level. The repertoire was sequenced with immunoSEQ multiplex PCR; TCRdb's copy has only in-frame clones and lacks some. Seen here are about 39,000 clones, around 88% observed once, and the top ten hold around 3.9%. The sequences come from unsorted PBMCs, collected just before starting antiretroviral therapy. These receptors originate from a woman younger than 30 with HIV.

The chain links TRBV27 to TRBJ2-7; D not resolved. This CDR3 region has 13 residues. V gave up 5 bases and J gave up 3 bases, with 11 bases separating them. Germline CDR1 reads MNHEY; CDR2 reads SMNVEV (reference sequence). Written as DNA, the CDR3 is TGTGCCAGCAGTCCATGGACGGGCTACGAGCAGTACTTC. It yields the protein CASSPWTGYEQYF.

CDR3 in DNA: TGTGCCAGCAGCGTCCAGATCGGAGGGCCGGATACCGGGGAGCTGTTTTTT. Its translation is CASSVQIGGPDTGELFF. The V call is TRBV9, the J call TRBJ2-2, with D perhaps matching TRBD2 (6 bases). Between the trimmed V and J ends, which lost 2 bases and 5 bases, there was a span of 19 bases. The CDR3 is made up of 17 amino acids. Germline-derived CDR1 and CDR2 are SGDLS and YYNGEE.

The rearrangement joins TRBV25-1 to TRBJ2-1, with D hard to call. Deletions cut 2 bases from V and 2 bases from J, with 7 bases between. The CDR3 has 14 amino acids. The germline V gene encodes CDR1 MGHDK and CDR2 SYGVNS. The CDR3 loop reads CASSEVSAYNEQFF. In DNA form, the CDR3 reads TGTGCCAGCAGTGAAGTCTCAGCCTACAATGAGCAGTTCTTC.

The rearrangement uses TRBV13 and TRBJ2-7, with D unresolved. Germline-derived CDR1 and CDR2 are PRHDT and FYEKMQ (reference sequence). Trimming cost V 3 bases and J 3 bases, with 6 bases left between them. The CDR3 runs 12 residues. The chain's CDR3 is CASSFDRYEQYF. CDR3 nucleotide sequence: TGTGCCAGCAGCTTTGACCGCTACGAGCAGTACTTC.

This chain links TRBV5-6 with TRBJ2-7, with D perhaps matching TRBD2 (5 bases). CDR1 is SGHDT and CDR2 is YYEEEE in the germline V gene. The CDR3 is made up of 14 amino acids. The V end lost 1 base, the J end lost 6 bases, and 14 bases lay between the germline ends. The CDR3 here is CASSLLSVAAEQYF. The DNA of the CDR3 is TGTGCCAGCAGCTTGCTTAGCGTAGCCGCCGAGCAGTACTTC.

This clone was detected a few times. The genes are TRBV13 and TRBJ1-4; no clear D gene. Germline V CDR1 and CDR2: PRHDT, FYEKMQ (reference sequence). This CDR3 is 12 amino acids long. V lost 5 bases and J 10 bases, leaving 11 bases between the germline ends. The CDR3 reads CASSRVSGKLFF. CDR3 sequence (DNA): TGTGCCAGCAGCAGGGTTTCCGGAAAACTGTTTTTT. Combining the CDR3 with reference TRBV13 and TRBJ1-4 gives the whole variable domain AAGVIQSPRHLIKEKRETATLKCYPIPRHDTVYWYQQGPGQDPQFLISFYEKMQSDKGSIPDRFSAQQFSDYHSELNMSSLELGDSALYFCASSRVSGKLFFGSGTQLSVL.

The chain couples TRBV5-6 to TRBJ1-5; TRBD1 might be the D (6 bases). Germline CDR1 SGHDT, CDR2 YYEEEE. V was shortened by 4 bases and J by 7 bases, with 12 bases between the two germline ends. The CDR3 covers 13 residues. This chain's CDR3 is CASSAGGGQPQHF. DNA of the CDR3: TGTGCCAGCAGCGCTGGGGGGGGCCAGCCCCAGCATTTT.

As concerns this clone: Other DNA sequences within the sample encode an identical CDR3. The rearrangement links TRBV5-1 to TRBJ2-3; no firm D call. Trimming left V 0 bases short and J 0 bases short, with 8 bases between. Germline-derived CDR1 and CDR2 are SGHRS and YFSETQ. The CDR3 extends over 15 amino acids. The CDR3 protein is CASSLERVSTDTQYF. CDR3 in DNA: TGCGCCAGCAGCTTGGAAAGGGTTAGCACAGATACGCAGTATTTT.

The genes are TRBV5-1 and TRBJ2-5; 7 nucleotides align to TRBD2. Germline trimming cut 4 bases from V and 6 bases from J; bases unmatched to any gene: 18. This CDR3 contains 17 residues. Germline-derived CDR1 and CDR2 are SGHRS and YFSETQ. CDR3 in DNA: TGCGCCAGCAGCCTGGGGGGGACCAGCGGGGCCTTCAAGACCCAGTACTTC. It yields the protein CASSLGGTSGAFKTQYF. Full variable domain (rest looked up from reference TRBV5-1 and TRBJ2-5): KAGVTQTPRYLIKTRGQQVTLSCSPISGHRSVSWYQQTPGQGLQFLFEYFSETQRNKGNFPGRFSGRQFSNSRSEMNVSTLELGDSALYLCASSLGGTSGAFKTQYFGPGTRLLVL.

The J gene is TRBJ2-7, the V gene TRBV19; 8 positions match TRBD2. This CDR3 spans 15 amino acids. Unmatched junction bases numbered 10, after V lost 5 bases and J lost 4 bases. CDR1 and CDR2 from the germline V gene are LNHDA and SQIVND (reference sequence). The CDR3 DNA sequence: TGTGCCAGTAGTCGGAAGGCGGGACTAGTTTACGAGCAGTACTTC. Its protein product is CASSRKAGLVYEQYF. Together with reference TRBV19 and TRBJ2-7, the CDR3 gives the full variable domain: DGGITQSPKYLFRKEGQNVTLSCEQNLNHDAMYWYRQDPGQGLRLIYYSQIVNDFQKGDIAEGYSVSREKKESFPLTVTSAQKNPTAFYLCASSRKAGLVYEQYFGPGTRLTVT.

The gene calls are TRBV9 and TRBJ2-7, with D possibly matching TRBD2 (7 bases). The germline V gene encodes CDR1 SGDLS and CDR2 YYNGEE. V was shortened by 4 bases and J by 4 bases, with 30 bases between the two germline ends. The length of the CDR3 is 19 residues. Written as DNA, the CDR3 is TGTGCCAGCAGCCCAAGGGGGGGAGATAGCGGCGTAACCCCTTACGAGCAGTACTTC. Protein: CASSPRGGDSGVTPYEQYF.

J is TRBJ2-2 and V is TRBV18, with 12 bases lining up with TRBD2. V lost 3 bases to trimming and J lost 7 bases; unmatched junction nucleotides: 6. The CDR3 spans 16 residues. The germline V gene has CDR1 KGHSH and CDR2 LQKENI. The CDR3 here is CASSPPRLAGVGELFF. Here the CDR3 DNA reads TGTGCCAGCTCACCGCCCAGACTAGCGGGAGTCGGGGAGCTGTTTTTT.

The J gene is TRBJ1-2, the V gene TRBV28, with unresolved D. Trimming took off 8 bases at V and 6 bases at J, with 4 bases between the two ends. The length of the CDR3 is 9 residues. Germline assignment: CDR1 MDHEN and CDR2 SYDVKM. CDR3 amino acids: CASGDGYTF. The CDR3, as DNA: TGTGCCAGCGGAGATGGCTACACCTTC.

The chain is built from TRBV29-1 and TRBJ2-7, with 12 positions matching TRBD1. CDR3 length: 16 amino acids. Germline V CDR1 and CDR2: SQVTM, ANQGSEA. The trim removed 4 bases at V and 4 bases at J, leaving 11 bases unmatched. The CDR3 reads CSVAYQGDRGRYEQYF. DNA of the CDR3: TGCAGCGTTGCGTATCAGGGGGACAGGGGGCGTTACGAGCAGTACTTC.

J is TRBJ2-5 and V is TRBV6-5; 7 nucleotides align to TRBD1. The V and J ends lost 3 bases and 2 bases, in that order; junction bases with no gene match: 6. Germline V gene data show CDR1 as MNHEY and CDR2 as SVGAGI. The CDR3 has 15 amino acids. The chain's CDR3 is CASSYSWDRQETQYF. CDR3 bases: TGTGCCAGCAGTTATTCCTGGGACAGACAAGAGACCCAGTACTTC.

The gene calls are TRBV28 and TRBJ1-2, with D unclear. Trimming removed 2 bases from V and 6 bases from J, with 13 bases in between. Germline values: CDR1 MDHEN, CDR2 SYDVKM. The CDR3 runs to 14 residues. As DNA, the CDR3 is TGTGCCAGCAGTTTAAGTAGCCAGGTACATGGCTACACCTTC. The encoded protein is CASSLSSQVHGYTF.

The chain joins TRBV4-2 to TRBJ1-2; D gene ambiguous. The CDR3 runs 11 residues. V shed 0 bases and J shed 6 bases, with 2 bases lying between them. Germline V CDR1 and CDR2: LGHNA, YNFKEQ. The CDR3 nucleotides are TGTGCCAGCAGCCAAGAAAATGGCTACACCTTC. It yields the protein CASSQENGYTF.

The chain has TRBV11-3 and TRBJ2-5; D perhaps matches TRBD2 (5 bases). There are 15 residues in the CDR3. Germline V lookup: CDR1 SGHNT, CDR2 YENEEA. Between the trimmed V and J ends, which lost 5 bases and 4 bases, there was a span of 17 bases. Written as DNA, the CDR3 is TGTGCCAGCAGCCTCAGTAGAGGGTATGGAGAGACCCAGTACTTC. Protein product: CASSLSRGYGETQYF.

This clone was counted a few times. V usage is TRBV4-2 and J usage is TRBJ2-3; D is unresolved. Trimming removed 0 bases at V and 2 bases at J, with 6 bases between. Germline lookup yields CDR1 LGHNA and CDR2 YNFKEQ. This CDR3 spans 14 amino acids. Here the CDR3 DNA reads TGTGCCAGCAGCCAAGAAATCGTCACAGATACGCAGTATTTT. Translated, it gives CASSQEIVTDTQYF.

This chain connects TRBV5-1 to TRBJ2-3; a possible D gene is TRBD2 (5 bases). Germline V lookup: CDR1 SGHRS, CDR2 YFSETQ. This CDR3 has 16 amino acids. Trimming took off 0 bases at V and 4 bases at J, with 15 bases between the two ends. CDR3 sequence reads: CASSLGGATEADTQYF. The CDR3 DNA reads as TGCGCCAGCAGCTTGGGGGGAGCTACCGAGGCAGATACGCAGTATTTT.

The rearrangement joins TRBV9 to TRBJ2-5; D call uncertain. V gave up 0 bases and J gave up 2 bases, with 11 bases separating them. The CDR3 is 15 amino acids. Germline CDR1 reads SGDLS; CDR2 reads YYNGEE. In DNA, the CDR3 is TGTGCCAGCAGCGTAGCTTCGGCTATTCAAGAGACCCAGTACTTC. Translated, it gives CASSVASAIQETQYF.

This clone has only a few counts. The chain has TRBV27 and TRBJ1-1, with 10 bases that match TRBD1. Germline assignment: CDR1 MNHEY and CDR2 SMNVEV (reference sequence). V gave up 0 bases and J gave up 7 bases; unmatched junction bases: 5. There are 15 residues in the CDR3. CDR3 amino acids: CASSLSGTGDLEAFF. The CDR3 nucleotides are TGTGCCAGCAGTTTATCCGGGACAGGGGACCTTGAAGCTTTCTTT.

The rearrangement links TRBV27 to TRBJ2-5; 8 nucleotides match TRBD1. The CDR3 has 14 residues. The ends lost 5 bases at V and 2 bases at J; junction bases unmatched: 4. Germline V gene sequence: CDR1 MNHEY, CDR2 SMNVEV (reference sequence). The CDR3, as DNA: TGTGCCAGCAGTCCGCGACAGGGGCAAGAGACCCAGTACTTC. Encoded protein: CASSPRQGQETQYF.

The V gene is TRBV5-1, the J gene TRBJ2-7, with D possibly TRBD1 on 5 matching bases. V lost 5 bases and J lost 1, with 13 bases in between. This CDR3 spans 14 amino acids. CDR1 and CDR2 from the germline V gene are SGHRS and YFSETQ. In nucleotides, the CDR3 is TGCGCCAGCAGTGAGCAGGGATTATCCTACGAGCAGTACTTC. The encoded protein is CASSEQGLSYEQYF.

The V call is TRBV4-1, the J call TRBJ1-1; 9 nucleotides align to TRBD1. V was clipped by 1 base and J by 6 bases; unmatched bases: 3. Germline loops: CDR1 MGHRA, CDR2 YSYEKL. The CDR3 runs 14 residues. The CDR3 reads CASSQVRTGAEAFF. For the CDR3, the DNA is TGCGCCAGCAGCCAAGTCAGGACAGGGGCTGAAGCTTTCTTT.

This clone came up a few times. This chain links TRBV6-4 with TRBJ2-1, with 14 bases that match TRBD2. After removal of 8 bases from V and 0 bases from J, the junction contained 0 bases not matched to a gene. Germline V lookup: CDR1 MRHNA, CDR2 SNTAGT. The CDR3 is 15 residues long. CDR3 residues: CASGTSGSSYNEQFF. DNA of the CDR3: TGTGCCAGCGGGACTAGCGGGAGCTCCTACAATGAGCAGTTCTTC.

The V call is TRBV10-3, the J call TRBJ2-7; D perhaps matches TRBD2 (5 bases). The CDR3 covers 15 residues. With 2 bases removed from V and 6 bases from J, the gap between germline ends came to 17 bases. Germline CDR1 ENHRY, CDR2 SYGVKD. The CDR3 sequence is CAISELERAPTEQYF. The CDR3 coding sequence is TGTGCCATCAGTGAGCTGGAGAGGGCACCCACCGAGCAGTACTTC.

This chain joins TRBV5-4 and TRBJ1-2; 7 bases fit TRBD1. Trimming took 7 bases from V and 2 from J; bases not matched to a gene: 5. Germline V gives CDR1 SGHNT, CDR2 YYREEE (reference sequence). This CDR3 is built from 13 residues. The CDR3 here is CASEGQPNYGYTF. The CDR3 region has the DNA TGTGCCAGCGAGGGACAGCCGAACTATGGCTACACCTTC.

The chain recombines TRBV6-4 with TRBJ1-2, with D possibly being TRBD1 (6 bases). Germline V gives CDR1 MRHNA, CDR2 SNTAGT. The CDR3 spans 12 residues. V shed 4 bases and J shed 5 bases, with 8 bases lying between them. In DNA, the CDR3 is TGTGCCAGCAGTGGAGGACAGTATGGCTACACCTTC. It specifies CASSGGQYGYTF.

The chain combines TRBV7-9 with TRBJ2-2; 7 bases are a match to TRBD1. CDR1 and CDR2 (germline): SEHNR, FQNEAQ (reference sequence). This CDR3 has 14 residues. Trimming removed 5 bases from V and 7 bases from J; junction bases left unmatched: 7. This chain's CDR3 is CASSTGQVNGELFF. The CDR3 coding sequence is TGTGCCAGCAGCACCGGACAGGTTAACGGGGAGCTGTTTTTT.

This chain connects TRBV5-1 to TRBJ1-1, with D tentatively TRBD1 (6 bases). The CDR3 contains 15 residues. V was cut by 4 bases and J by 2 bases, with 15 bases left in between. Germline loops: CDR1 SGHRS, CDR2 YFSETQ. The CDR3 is CASSPHARGNTEAFF. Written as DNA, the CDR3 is TGCGCCAGCAGCCCTCACGCCAGGGGCAACACTGAAGCTTTCTTT.

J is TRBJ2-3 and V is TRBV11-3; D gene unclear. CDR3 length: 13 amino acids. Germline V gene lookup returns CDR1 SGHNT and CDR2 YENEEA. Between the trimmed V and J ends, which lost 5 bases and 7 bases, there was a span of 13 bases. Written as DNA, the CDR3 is TGTGCCAGCAGCAACCGGGCCACCAATACGCAGTATTTT. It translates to CASSNRATNTQYF.